A single sample gave rise to the 13 T cell receptor beta chains below, sequenced in a study of radiation and T cells in renal cell carcinoma. Sequencing was performed with immunoSEQ multiplex PCR; in TCRdb, only in-frame clones are kept and a portion is missing. The sample yields about 150,000 clones, approximately 86% seen once. Described time point: blood 4 weeks post-SBRT, at nephrectomy. This sample's treatment: 15 Gy SBRT to primary tumor, nephrectomy 4 weeks later. The starting material was blood, obtained from a patient whose treatment included radiotherapy and nephrectomy. Source of these receptors: a woman aged 45-65 years with renal cell carcinoma.

The chain employs TRBV5-4 and TRBJ1-4, with no clear D. CDR1 is SGHNT and CDR2 is YYREEE in the germline V gene (reference sequence). V shed 0 bases and J shed 5 bases, with 11 bases lying between them. CDR3 length equals 15 residues. Here the CDR3 reads CASSLDPNPNEKLFF. The CDR3 coding sequence is TGTGCCAGCAGCTTGGATCCTAACCCAAATGAAAAACTGTTTTTT.

This chain connects TRBV5-1 to TRBJ2-7; 10 nucleotides agree with TRBD2. Per the germline V gene, CDR1 is SGHRS and CDR2 is YFSETQ. The V and J ends lost 4 bases and 3 bases, in that order; junction bases with no gene match: 7. This CDR3 has 15 residues. As DNA, the CDR3 is TGCGCCAGCAGCGAAGCTAGCGGGAGCAACTACGAGCAGTACTTC. As protein: CASSEASGSNYEQYF. Drawing the rest from reference TRBV5-1 and TRBJ2-7, the complete variable domain is KAGVTQTPRYLIKTRGQQVTLSCSPISGHRSVSWYQQTPGQGLQFLFEYFSETQRNKGNFPGRFSGRQFSNSRSEMNVSTLELGDSALYLCASSEASGSNYEQYFGPGTRLTVT.

The rearrangement uses TRBV6-6 and TRBJ2-7; 9 bases match TRBD1. The CDR3 covers 14 residues. V shed 5 bases, J shed 2 bases, and the junction held 4 bases outside the gene matches. Looked up from germline, CDR1 is MNHNY and CDR2 is SVGAGI (reference sequence). The CDR3 coding sequence is TGTGCCAGCAGTACCAGGACAGGGGCCTACGAGCAGTACTTC. It translates to CASSTRTGAYEQYF.

The chain recombines TRBV7-2 with TRBJ2-5; the match to TRBD2 covers 11 bases. After removal of 5 bases from V and 9 bases from J, the junction contained 14 bases not matched to a gene. Germline values: CDR1 SGHTA, CDR2 FQGNSA. The CDR3 totals 16 residues. CDR3 region: CASSPVGSGGASPQYF. DNA for the CDR3: TGTGCCAGCAGCCCCGTGGGTAGCGGGGGGGCCTCCCCCCAGTACTTC.

V and J are TRBV10-3 and TRBJ2-2; 9 bases align to TRBD2. J gave up 0 bases and V 4 bases, and 3 bases lay outside the gene matches. The V gene's germline CDR1 is ENHRY and CDR2 SYGVKD. The CDR3 runs 16 residues. Written as DNA, the CDR3 is TGTGCCATCAGTGGATCTAGCGGGACGAACACCGGGGAGCTGTTTTTT. This sequence encodes CAISGSSGTNTGELFF.

Points on this clone: Germline is not matched at one junction end, which may reflect a read error. The CDR3 DNA reads TGTGCCAGCTCACCACCAACCCTTAACCATGGCTACACCTTC. Translated: CASSPPTLNHGYTF. This chain connects TRBV18 to TRBJ1-2; D remains ambiguous. The V gene's germline CDR1 is KGHSH and CDR2 LQKENI. The CDR3 runs 14 residues.

V and J are TRBV19 and TRBJ2-4; 9 nucleotides agree with TRBD2. V lost 4 bases and J lost 6; bases outside the gene matches: 16. Germline V gene sequence: CDR1 LNHDA, CDR2 SQIVND (reference sequence). The CDR3 contains 18 residues. As DNA, the CDR3 is TGTGCCAGTAGTAGCCCTCGGGGTAGCGGGAGTAGAGGAAACATTCAGTACTTC. This sequence encodes CASSSPRGSGSRGNIQYF.

This chain links TRBV15 with TRBJ1-2, with D uncertain. Per the germline V gene, CDR1 is LNHNV and CDR2 is YYDKDF (reference sequence). The CDR3 is made up of 12 amino acids. V lost 0 bases and J lost 7, with 6 bases in between. The CDR3 sequence: CATSRDRFGYTF. Here the CDR3 DNA reads TGTGCCACCAGCAGAGACCGGTTTGGCTACACCTTC.

This sequence joins TRBV9 and TRBJ2-7; perhaps D is TRBD1 or TRBD2 (5 bases each). From germline, CDR1 is SGDLS and CDR2 YYNGEE. V was shortened by 4 bases and J by 2 bases, with 13 bases between the two germline ends. There are 14 residues in the CDR3. The CDR3 loop reads CASSPRPGPYEQYF. DNA for the CDR3: TGTGCCAGCAGCCCTAGACCGGGACCCTACGAGCAGTACTTC.

DNA for the CDR3: TGCAGCGTTGCAGGGAATGAAAATCAGCCCCAGCATTTT. The encoded protein is CSVAGNENQPQHF. The chain joins TRBV29-1 to TRBJ1-5; possible D gene TRBD1, 5 bases. The germline gives CDR1 SQVTM, CDR2 ANQGSEA. The V end lost 4 bases, the J end lost 4 bases, and 11 bases lay between the germline ends. The CDR3 runs to 13 residues.

The chain carries TRBV12-2 and TRBJ2-1; the table's D call of TRBD1 was not tested on the DNA. TRBV12-2 is a documented pseudogene. The CDR3 is made up of 14 amino acids. CDR3 bases: TGTGCAAGTCGCTACCAGGGGTCGACAGGGGATCCGTTCTTC. It yields the protein CASRYQGSTGDPFF.

The rearrangement uses TRBV6-5 and TRBJ2-2; 7 nucleotides align to TRBD2. With 0 bases clipped from V and 5 bases from J, the junction kept 0 bases outside the gene matches. Germline CDR1 is MNHEY and CDR2 is SVGAGI. The CDR3 is 14 amino acids. DNA for the CDR3: TGTGCCAGCAGTTACTCGCGGGGGACCGGGGAGCTGTTTTTT. This translates into CASSYSRGTGELFF.

The chain employs TRBV21-1 and TRBJ2-5; the DNA was not compared with TRBD2, the D call given in the table. TRBV21-1 is an annotated pseudogene. The CDR3 is 20 residues long. The CDR3 DNA sequence: TGTGCCAGCAGCCCCGGGACTAGCGGGCCCAAGTTGGGGGACCAAGAGACCCAGTACTTC. Encoded protein: CASSPGTSGPKLGDQETQYF.